This T cell receptor (beta chain) derives from a study of T cell responses to AZD1222 COVID-19 vaccine. General observations from the study: The sample set comprised mostly white British donors with more females, and clonal diversity was possibly underestimated. Compared with day 0, the breadth and depth of the Spike-specific TCR repertoire rose significantly after two doses of AZD1222. Mapped onto spike, vaccine-associated CD4 TCRs spanned it and were dominant at 160-218 and 743-854. The study sampled repertoires only after the peak T cell response.

Worth noting for this clone: Its antigen is currently unknown.

Germline-derived CDR1 and CDR2 are MDHEN and SYDVKM. V lost 3 bases and J 1 base, leaving 15 bases between the germline ends. The CDR3 is 16 residues long. The protocol was immunoSEQ multiplex PCR, while the TCRdb copy is restricted to in-frame clones and leaves out a portion. The sample consists of under 250,000 clones, about 93% of them appearing once. This TCR was recovered from an adult in good health. Material: peripheral blood, obtained on day 0 of MenACWY control vaccination. The rearrangement uses TRBV28 and TRBJ1-2; no clear D. CDR3 sequence: CASSLMGSLLNYGYTF. In nucleotides, the CDR3 is TGTGCCAGCAGTTTGATGGGATCCCTCCTTAACTATGGCTACACCTTC.